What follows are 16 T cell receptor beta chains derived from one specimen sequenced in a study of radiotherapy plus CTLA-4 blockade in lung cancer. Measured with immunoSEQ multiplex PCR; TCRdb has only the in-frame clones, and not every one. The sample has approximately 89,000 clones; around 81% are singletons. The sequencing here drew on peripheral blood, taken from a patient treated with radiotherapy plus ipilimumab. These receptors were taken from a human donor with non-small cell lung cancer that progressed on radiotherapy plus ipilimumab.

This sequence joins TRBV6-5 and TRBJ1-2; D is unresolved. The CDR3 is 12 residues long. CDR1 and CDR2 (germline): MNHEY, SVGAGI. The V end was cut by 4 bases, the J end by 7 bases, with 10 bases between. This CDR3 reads CASSSPAGGYTF. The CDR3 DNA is TGTGCCAGCAGTTCCCCGGCCGGTGGCTACACCTTC.

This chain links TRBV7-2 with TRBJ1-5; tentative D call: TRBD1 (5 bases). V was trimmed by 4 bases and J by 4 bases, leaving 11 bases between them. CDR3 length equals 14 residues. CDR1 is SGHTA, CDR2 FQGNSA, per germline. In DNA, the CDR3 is TGTGCCAGCAGCTCCGCGGGGGGAAATCAGCCCCAGCATTTT. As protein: CASSSAGGNQPQHF.

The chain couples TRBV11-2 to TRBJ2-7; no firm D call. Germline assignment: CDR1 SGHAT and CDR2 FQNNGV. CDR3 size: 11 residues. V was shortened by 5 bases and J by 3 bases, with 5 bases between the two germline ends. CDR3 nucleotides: TGTGCCAGCAGCCCAGACTACGAGCAGTACTTC. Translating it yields CASSPDYEQYF.

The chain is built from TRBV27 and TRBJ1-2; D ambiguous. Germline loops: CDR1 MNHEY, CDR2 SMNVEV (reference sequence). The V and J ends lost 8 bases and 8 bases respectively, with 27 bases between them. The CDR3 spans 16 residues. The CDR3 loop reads CASPQEARVPEGGYTF. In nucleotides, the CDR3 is TGTGCCAGCCCTCAGGAGGCCCGGGTTCCGGAGGGCGGCTACACCTTC.

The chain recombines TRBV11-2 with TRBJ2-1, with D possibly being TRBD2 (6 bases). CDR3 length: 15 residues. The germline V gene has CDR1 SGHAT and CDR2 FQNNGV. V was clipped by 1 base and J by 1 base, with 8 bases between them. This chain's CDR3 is CASSLGLDSYNEQFF. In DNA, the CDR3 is TGTGCCAGCAGCTTAGGACTAGATTCCTACAATGAGCAGTTCTTC. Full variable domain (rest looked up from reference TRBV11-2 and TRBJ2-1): EAGVAQSPRYKIIEKRQSVAFWCNPISGHATLYWYQQILGQGPKLLIQFQNNGVVDDSQLPKDRFSAERLKGVDSTLKIQPAKLEDSAVYLCASSLGLDSYNEQFFGPGTRLTVL.

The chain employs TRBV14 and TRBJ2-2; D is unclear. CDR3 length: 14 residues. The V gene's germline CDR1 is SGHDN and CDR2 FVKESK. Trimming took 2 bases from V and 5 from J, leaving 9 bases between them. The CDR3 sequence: CASSQNYGTGELFF. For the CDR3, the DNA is TGTGCCAGCAGCCAAAATTACGGTACCGGGGAGCTGTTTTTT. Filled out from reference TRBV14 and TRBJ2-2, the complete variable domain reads EAGVTQFPSHSVIEKGQTVTLRCDPISGHDNLYWYRRVMGKEIKFLLHFVKESKQDESGMPNNRFLAERTGGTYSTLKVQPAELEDSGVYFCASSQNYGTGELFFGEGSRLTVL.

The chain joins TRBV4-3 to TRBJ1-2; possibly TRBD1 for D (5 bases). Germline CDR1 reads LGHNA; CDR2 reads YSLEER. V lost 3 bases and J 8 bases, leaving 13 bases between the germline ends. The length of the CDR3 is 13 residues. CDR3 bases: TGCGCCAGCAGCCACGAGGCCTGGGGGGGCTACACCTTC. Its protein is CASSHEAWGGYTF.

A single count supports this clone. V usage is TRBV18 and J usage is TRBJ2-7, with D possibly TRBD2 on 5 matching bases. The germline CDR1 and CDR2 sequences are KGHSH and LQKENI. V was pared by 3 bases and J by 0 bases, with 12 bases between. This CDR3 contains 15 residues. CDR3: CASSPWTGLSYEQYF. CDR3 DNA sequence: TGTGCCAGCTCACCCTGGACTGGGCTCTCCTACGAGCAGTACTTC.

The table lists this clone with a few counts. The CDR3: CASSEDEGREAFF. The DNA for the CDR3 is TGTGCCAGCAGTGAAGACGAGGGAAGGGAAGCTTTCTTT. The chain is built from TRBV2 and TRBJ1-1, with unresolved D. Looked up from germline, CDR1 is SNHLY and CDR2 is FYNNEI. Trimming removed 1 base from V and 8 bases from J, with 11 bases in between. This CDR3 has 13 amino acids.

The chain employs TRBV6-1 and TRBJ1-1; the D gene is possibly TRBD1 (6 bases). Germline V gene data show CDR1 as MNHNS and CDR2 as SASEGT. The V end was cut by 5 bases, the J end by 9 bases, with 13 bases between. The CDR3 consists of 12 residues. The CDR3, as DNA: TGTGCCAGCAGTCCTGGAGACAGGAAAGCTTTCTTT. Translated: CASSPGDRKAFF.

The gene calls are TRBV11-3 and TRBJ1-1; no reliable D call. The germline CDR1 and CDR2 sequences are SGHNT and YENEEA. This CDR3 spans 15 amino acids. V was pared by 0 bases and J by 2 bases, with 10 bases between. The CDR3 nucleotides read TGTGCCAGCAGCTTAGATTCCAGGCTTAACACTGAAGCTTTCTTT. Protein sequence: CASSLDSRLNTEAFF.

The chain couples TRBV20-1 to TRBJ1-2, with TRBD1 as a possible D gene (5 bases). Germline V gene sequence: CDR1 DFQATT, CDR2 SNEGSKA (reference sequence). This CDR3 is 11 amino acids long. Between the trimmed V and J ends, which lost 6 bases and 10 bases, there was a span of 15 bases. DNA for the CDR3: TGCAGTGCCCCTGGGACGGGCGTCTACACCTTC. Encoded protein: CSAPGTGVYTF.

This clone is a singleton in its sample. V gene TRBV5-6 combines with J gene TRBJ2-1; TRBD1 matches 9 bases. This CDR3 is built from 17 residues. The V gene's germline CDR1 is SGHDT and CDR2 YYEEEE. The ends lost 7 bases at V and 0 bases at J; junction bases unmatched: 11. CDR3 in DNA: TGTGCCAGCCTCGGGACAGGGTCCCAGAGCTCCTACAATGAGCAGTTCTTC. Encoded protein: CASLGTGSQSSYNEQFF.

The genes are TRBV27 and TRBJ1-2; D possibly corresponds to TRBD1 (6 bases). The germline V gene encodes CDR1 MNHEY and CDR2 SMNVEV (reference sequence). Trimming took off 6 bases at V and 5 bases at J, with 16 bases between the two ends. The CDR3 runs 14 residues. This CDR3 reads CASRASGGRYGYTF. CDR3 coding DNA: TGTGCCAGCAGGGCCTCGGGGGGCCGTTATGGCTACACCTTC.

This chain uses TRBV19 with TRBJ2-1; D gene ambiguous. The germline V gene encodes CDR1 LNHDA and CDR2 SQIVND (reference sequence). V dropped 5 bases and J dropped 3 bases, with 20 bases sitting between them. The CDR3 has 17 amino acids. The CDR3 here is CASSPPPRAEFYNEQFF. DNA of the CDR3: TGTGCCAGTAGTCCGCCCCCACGAGCTGAATTCTACAATGAGCAGTTCTTC.

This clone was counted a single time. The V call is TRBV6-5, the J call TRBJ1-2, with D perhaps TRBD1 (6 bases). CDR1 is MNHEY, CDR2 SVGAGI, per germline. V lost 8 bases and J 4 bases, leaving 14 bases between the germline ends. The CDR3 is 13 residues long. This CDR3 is CASLRQGSYGYTF. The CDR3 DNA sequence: TGTGCCAGCCTACGCCAGGGGTCCTATGGCTACACCTTC.